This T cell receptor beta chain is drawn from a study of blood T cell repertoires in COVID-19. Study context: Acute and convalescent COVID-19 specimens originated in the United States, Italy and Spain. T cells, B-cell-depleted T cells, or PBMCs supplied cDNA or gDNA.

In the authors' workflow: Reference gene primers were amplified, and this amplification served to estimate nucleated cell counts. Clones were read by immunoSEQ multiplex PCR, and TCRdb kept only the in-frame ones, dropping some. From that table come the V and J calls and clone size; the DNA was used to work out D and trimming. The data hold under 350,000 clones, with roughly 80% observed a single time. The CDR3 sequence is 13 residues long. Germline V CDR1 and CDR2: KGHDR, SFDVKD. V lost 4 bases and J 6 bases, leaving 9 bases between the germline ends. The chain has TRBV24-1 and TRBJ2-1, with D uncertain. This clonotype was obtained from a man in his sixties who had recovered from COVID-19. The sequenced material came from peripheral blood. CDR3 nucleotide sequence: TGTGCCACCAGTGACCGTTACAGCAATGAGCAGTTCTTC. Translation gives CATSDRYSNEQFF.